This T cell receptor (beta chain) was found in a study of T cell changes during pregnancy in multiple sclerosis. This table comes from immunoSEQ multiplex PCR, and its TCRdb copy is limited to in-frame clones, with some not included. This sample yields 65,000 to 90,000 clones, of which approximately 92% are seen a single time; 2.8% belongs to the top ten. This CDR3 region has 14 residues. The ends were cut back, 5 bases at V and 4 bases at J, with 12 bases in the middle. Germline loops: CDR1 SEHNR, CDR2 FQNEAQ (reference sequence). The TCR comes from a female donor in good health, enrolled as a control in a pregnancy study. V is TRBV7-9 and J is TRBJ2-1, with D perhaps matching TRBD1 (5 bases). The source was peripheral blood, collected in the third trimester of pregnancy. CDR3 nucleotides: TGTGCCAGCAGCGCAGGGTTACGGTACAATGAGCAGTTCTTC. Amino acids: CASSAGLRYNEQFF.